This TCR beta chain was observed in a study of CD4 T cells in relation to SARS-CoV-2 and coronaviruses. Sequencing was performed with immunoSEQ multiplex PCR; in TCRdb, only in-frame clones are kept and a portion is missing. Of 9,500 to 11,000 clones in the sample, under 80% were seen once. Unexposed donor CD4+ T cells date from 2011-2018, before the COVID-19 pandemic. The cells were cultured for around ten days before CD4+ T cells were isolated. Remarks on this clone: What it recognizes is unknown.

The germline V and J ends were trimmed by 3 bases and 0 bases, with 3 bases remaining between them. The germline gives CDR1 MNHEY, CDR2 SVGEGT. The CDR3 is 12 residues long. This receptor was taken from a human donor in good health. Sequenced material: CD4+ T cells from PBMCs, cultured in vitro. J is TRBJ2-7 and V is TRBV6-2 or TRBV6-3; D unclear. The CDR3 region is CASSYSSYEQYF. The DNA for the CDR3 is TGTGCCAGCAGTTATAGCTCCTACGAGCAGTACTTC.